The clone carrying this T cell receptor (beta chain) was seen a handful of times. One entry per CDR3 protein, called by TCRdb with MiXCR from the PCR reads. The table includes about 640,000 distinct CDR3 sequences, nearly 20% detected once. This specimen comes from a study of molecular identifiers for immune sequencing clone quantification. In the study overall: RNA from approximately 20,000 or 98,000 naive CD8 cells was split five ways in replicates, with four sequenced.

Trimming removed 6 bases from V and 5 bases from J; junction bases left unmatched: 4. The CDR3 sequence is 14 residues long. Germline-derived CDR1 and CDR2 are SNHLY and FYNNEI. The gene calls are TRBV2 and TRBJ1-4, with 9 bases matching TRBD1. Material: naive CD8+ T cells from blood, with Jurkat cell RNA spiked in. This sample's subset: FACS-sorted CD8+CD4-CCR7+CD45RA+ naive T cells. This TCR derives from a human donor in good health. Some libraries in this study had Jurkat cell RNA spiked in. CDR3 DNA: TGTGCCAGCAGCGGGACAGGGAGAAATGAAAAACTGTTTTTT. Protein sequence: CASSGTGRNEKLFF.